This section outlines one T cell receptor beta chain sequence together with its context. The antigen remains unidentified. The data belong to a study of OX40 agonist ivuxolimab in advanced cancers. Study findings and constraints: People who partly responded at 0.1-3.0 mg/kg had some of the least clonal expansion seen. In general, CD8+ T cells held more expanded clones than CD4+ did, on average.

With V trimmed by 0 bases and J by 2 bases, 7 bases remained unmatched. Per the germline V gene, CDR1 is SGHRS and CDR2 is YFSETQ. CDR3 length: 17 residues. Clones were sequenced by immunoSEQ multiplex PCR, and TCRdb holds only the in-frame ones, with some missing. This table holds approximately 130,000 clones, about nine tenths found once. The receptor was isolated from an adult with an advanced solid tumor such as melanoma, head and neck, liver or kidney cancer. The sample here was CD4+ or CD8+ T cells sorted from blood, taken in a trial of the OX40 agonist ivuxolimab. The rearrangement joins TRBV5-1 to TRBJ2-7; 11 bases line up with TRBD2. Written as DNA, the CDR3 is TGCGCCAGCAGCTTGGGACTAGCGGGATGGGCCGCCTACGAGCAGTACTTC. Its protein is CASSLGLAGWAAYEQYF.